The 17 T cell receptor beta chains given below trace back to one sample, sequenced in a study of blood T cell repertoires in COVID-19. Sequencing was performed with immunoSEQ multiplex PCR; in TCRdb, only in-frame clones are kept and a portion is missing. The profile shows some 250,000 clones, over 75% of them singletons. Specimen: peripheral blood. Every receptor here comes from a woman aged 80 or older with acute or convalescent COVID-19.

This clone appeared once. V is TRBV6-5 and J is TRBJ2-7; 7 bases align to TRBD1. This CDR3 spans 14 amino acids. With 9 bases clipped from V and 3 bases from J, the junction kept 11 bases outside the gene matches. Germline assignment: CDR1 MNHEY and CDR2 SVGAGI. The CDR3 region has the DNA TGTGCCAGTCACGTGGGGGCAGGGGGCTACGAGCAGTACTTC. Translation gives CASHVGAGGYEQYF.

This clone was observed many times. CDR3 sequence: CASSVDAGWPQETQYF. As DNA, the CDR3 is TGTGCCAGCAGCGTGGATGCGGGATGGCCCCAAGAGACCCAGTACTTC. The chain recombines TRBV9 with TRBJ2-5; D perhaps matches TRBD2 (6 bases). Germline V lookup: CDR1 SGDLS, CDR2 YYNGEE. V was cut by 2 bases and J by 1 base, with 15 bases left in between. The CDR3 is made up of 16 amino acids.

In nucleotides, the CDR3 is TGTGCCAGCAGGAAGGACAGGGATAGGATCTATGGCTACACCTTC. Translating gives CASRKDRDRIYGYTF. The chain is built from TRBV6-5 and TRBJ1-2; 8 bases align to TRBD1. J lost 4 bases, V lost 6 bases, and 10 bases had no gene match. The CDR3 is 15 residues long. The germline CDR1 and CDR2 sequences are MNHEY and SVGAGI.

The CDR3 coding sequence is TGTGCCAGCAGCTTGGCACAGGGTTACGAGCAGTACTTC. It yields the protein CASSLAQGYEQYF. The V call is TRBV5-4, the J call TRBJ2-7; weak D call: TRBD1 (6 bases). CDR1 and CDR2 (germline): SGHNT, YYREEE (reference sequence). This CDR3 has 13 residues. The germline V and J ends were trimmed by 0 bases and 4 bases, with 8 bases remaining between them.

The chain links TRBV10-3 to TRBJ2-1, with a tentative D call TRBD1 (5 bases). The CDR3 covers 17 residues. The germline CDR1 and CDR2 sequences are ENHRY and SYGVKD. The V end lost 4 bases, the J end lost 4 bases, and 20 bases lay between the germline ends. In DNA form, the CDR3 reads TGTGCCATCAGTGCTCGTGTAGGGGCAGGTGTGTACAATGAGCAGTTCTTC. This gives the protein CAISARVGAGVYNEQFF.

V usage is TRBV28 and J usage is TRBJ2-3, with no clear D. Trimming shortened V by 5 bases and J by 0 bases, and 6 bases separated the two germline ends. CDR3 size: 13 residues. Germline V gene lookup returns CDR1 MDHEN and CDR2 SYDVKM. Written as DNA, the CDR3 is TGTGCCAGCAGTCCCCCTAGCACAGATACGCAGTATTTT. Protein product: CASSPPSTDTQYF.

This sequence joins TRBV6-5 and TRBJ1-1; D may be TRBD1 (5 bases). Trimming took 6 bases from V and 4 from J, leaving 12 bases between them. The CDR3 extends over 13 amino acids. Germline assignment: CDR1 MNHEY and CDR2 SVGAGI. The CDR3 protein is CASRLAGGTEAFF. The DNA for the CDR3 is TGTGCCAGCAGGCTAGCCGGGGGCACTGAAGCTTTCTTT.

DNA of the CDR3: TGCGCCAGCAGCTTTGACAGGGGCGACACTGAAGCTTTCTTT. Translated: CASSFDRGDTEAFF. This chain uses TRBV5-1 with TRBJ1-1, with TRBD1 matching 8 bases. CDR3 size: 14 residues. V gave up 2 bases and J gave up 3 bases; unmatched junction bases: 3. Germline V lookup: CDR1 SGHRS, CDR2 YFSETQ.

This clone was found once. The CDR3 is CASSLAKGELPYEQYF. The CDR3 DNA reads TGCGCCAGCAGCTTGGCCAAGGGGGAGTTACCCTACGAGCAGTACTTC. The chain recombines TRBV5-1 with TRBJ2-7, with D perhaps matching TRBD1 (6 bases). The length of the CDR3 is 16 residues. Trimming took 0 bases from V and 2 from J, leaving 15 bases between them. The germline V gene has CDR1 SGHRS and CDR2 YFSETQ.

This clone was observed a handful of times. V is TRBV5-6 and J is TRBJ2-7, with D tentatively TRBD1 (5 bases). This CDR3 spans 13 amino acids. Trimming removed 0 bases from V and 8 bases from J, with 12 bases in between. Germline V gene sequence: CDR1 SGHDT, CDR2 YYEEEE. CDR3 DNA sequence: TGTGCCAGCAGCTTGGTGCTGCCAGGGAAGCAGTACTTC. The encoded protein is CASSLVLPGKQYF.

This chain joins TRBV6-5 and TRBJ2-3; 11 bases line up with TRBD2. The CDR3 is made up of 13 amino acids. Germline loops: CDR1 MNHEY, CDR2 SVGAGI. The trim removed 8 bases at V and 6 bases at J, leaving 4 bases unmatched. CDR3 nucleotides: TGTGCCAGCGTAGCGGGAGGGCACGATACGCAGTATTTT. Amino acid sequence: CASVAGGHDTQYF.

V gene TRBV5-1 combines with J gene TRBJ1-1, with TRBD1 identical over 9 bases. CDR3 length: 16 residues. Germline CDR1 is SGHRS and CDR2 is YFSETQ. With V trimmed by 4 bases and J by 4 bases, 11 bases remained unmatched. Here the CDR3 reads CASSQEPQGAGTEAFF. The CDR3, as DNA: TGCGCCAGCAGCCAGGAACCACAGGGGGCGGGCACTGAAGCTTTCTTT.

The V call is TRBV19, the J call TRBJ1-3; 8 nucleotides match TRBD1. The CDR3 has 16 residues. Germline V CDR1 and CDR2: LNHDA, SQIVND (reference sequence). The V segment lost 6 bases and the J segment 4 bases; nucleotides outside the gene matches: 11. CDR3: CASSGGDRGAGNTIYF. CDR3 coding DNA: TGTGCCAGTAGCGGCGGAGACAGGGGAGCCGGAAACACCATATATTTT. Filled out from reference TRBV19 and TRBJ1-3, the complete variable domain reads DGGITQSPKYLFRKEGQNVTLSCEQNLNHDAMYWYRQDPGQGLRLIYYSQIVNDFQKGDIAEGYSVSREKKESFPLTVTSAQKNPTAFYLCASSGGDRGAGNTIYFGEGSWLTVV.

The genes are TRBV5-1 and TRBJ1-2, with 11 bases that match TRBD1. The CDR3 is 15 residues long. CDR1 and CDR2 from the germline V gene are SGHRS and YFSETQ. V shed 0 bases, J shed 2 bases, and the junction held 0 bases outside the gene matches. The DNA of the CDR3 is TGCGCCAGCAGCTTGGGGACAGGGGGCAACTATGGCTACACCTTC. Protein: CASSLGTGGNYGYTF.

The CDR3 protein is CASTSRTGHSPLHF. The CDR3 nucleotides are TGTGCCAGCACCTCGAGGACAGGGCATTCACCCCTCCACTTT. The genes are TRBV2 and TRBJ1-6; 8 bases align to TRBD1. V lost 7 bases, J lost 8 bases, and 7 bases stayed unmatched. Germline CDR1 and CDR2: SNHLY and FYNNEI. This CDR3 has 14 residues.

This chain joins TRBV15 and TRBJ1-5; 7 bases line up with TRBD1. Germline loops: CDR1 LNHNV, CDR2 YYDKDF (reference sequence). The CDR3 loop spans 13 amino acids. J gave up 0 bases and V 11 bases, and 4 bases lay outside the gene matches. CDR3 sequence reads: CASGQFSNQPQHF. DNA for the CDR3: TGTGCCTCGGGACAGTTTAGCAATCAGCCCCAGCATTTT.

In DNA form, the CDR3 reads TGTGCCAGTACGCGTCTAGCGGGAAACACAGATACGCAGTATTTT. It is translated as CASTRLAGNTDTQYF. The chain carries TRBV19 and TRBJ2-3; TRBD2 matches 9 bases. V was clipped by 7 bases and J by 2 bases; unmatched bases: 7. CDR1 LNHDA and CDR2 SQIVND come from the germline V gene (reference sequence). The CDR3 covers 15 residues.